The 9 T cell receptor beta chains below all came from one sample that was sequenced in a study of T cells in tumors after PD-1 blockade. Profiled with immunoSEQ multiplex PCR; TCRdb holds only in-frame clones, not every one. The sample records 55,000 to 70,000 clones, 80% being singletons. The sequencing here drew on PBMCs, taken before anti-PD-1 treatment. The receptors come from a human donor with basal cell carcinoma.

Here the CDR3 DNA reads TGTGCCAGCAGCTTAGGTTCACCTAGCACAGATACGCAGTATTTT. Its translation is CASSLGSPSTDTQYF. The chain uses TRBV7-2 and TRBJ2-3, with D hard to call. Germline CDR1 and CDR2: SGHTA and FQGNSA. The CDR3 covers 15 residues. The V end was cut by 1 base, the J end by 0 bases, with 8 bases between.

This chain uses TRBV10-3 with TRBJ2-7, with TRBD1 matching 7 bases. CDR1 and CDR2 from the germline V gene are ENHRY and SYGVKD. This CDR3 has 12 amino acids. Trimming at V came to 4 bases and at J to 3 bases, leaving 0 bases not matched to a gene. Written as DNA, the CDR3 is TGTGCCATCAGTGGGACAGGCTACGAGCAGTACTTC. As protein: CAISGTGYEQYF.

The chain is built from TRBV5-1 and TRBJ2-7; D ambiguous. The CDR3 has 12 amino acids. The V end lost 4 bases, the J end lost 1 base, and 6 bases lay between the germline ends. Germline CDR1 SGHRS, CDR2 YFSETQ. The DNA of the CDR3 is TGCGCCAGCAGCATGGGGTCCTACGAGCAGTACTTC. This codes for CASSMGSYEQYF. The entire variable domain, with the rest obtained from reference TRBV5-1 and TRBJ2-7, is as follows: KAGVTQTPRYLIKTRGQQVTLSCSPISGHRSVSWYQQTPGQGLQFLFEYFSETQRNKGNFPGRFSGRQFSNSRSEMNVSTLELGDSALYLCASSMGSYEQYFGPGTRLTVT.

V and J are TRBV5-1 and TRBJ1-1; D is undetermined. The V gene lost 4 bases and the J gene lost 4 bases, with 11 bases spanning the gap. Germline lookup yields CDR1 SGHRS and CDR2 YFSETQ. This CDR3 comprises 13 residues. CDR3 sequence: CASSPIKRTEAFF. CDR3 DNA sequence: TGCGCCAGCAGCCCCATAAAACGCACTGAAGCTTTCTTT.

Only one count was recorded for this clone. This chain links TRBV6-2 or TRBV6-3 with TRBJ1-5; D is possibly TRBD1 (6 bases). V dropped 4 bases and J dropped 1 base, with 11 bases sitting between them. The CDR3 covers 15 residues. Germline lookup yields CDR1 MNHEY and CDR2 SVGEGT. The CDR3 nucleotides read TGTGCCAGCAGTTCAGCGGGGGGCAGCAATCAGCCCCAGCATTTT. Its protein product is CASSSAGGSNQPQHF.

The CDR3 is CASSRNGAGGTDTQYF. In DNA form, the CDR3 reads TGCGCCAGCAGCCGCAATGGGGCGGGGGGCACAGATACGCAGTATTTT. This chain uses TRBV10-1 with TRBJ2-3; 7 bases are a match to TRBD2. V lost 6 bases to trimming and J lost 1 base; unmatched junction nucleotides: 10. The CDR3 sequence is 16 residues long. From germline, CDR1 is WNHNN and CDR2 SYGVQD (reference sequence).

The rearrangement links TRBV19 to TRBJ1-3, with 8 bases that match TRBD1. This CDR3 spans 15 amino acids. The ends lost 5 bases at V and 2 bases at J; junction bases unmatched: 5. Germline-derived CDR1 and CDR2 are LNHDA and SQIVND (reference sequence). CDR3 in DNA: TGTGCCAGTAGTGCGGACAGGGACGCTGGAAACACCATATATTTT. This gives the protein CASSADRDAGNTIYF.

The genes are TRBV5-6 and TRBJ2-1; 11 bases line up with TRBD2. This CDR3 contains 16 residues. Germline V gene data show CDR1 as SGHDT and CDR2 as YYEEEE. Trimming removed 4 bases from V and 1 base from J; junction bases left unmatched: 4. In nucleotides, the CDR3 is TGTGCCAGCAGCCCCCGACTAGCGGGATCCTACAATGAGCAGTTCTTC. It yields the protein CASSPRLAGSYNEQFF.

This chain connects TRBV30 to TRBJ1-5, with D maybe TRBD1 (5 bases). CDR1 is GTSNPN and CDR2 is SVGIG in the germline V gene (reference sequence). V lost 5 bases and J lost 9, with 14 bases in between. The CDR3 has 12 residues. CDR3 in DNA: TGTGCCTGGCAGGGTACCTCGGGGCCCCAGCATTTT. Translated, it gives CAWQGTSGPQHF.